The entry below gives a single T cell receptor (beta chain) sequence along with its context. This entry belongs to a study of blood T cell repertoires in COVID-19. Study summary: T cells, B-cell-depleted T cells, or PBMCs provided the cDNA or gDNA that served as material.

The CDR3 consists of 14 residues. Per germline, CDR1 MDHEN and CDR2 SYDVKM. Between the trimmed V and J ends, which lost 7 bases and 8 bases, there was a span of 15 bases. In the source study's methods: Researchers report that nucleated cell counts were estimated from reference gene primer amplification. The repertoire was sequenced with immunoSEQ multiplex PCR; TCRdb's copy has only in-frame clones and lacks some. For V, J and clone size, that table is used; D and trimming come from the DNA. The sample includes 80,000 to 95,000 clones, nearly 90% of them seen just once. V gene TRBV28 combines with J gene TRBJ1-6; a possible D gene is TRBD1 (6 bases). The sequence came from a man aged 70 or older with acute or convalescent COVID-19. The sequenced sample was peripheral blood. The CDR3 reads CASKPHREDSPLHF. CDR3 in DNA: TGTGCCAGCAAACCCCACAGGGAAGATTCACCCCTCCACTTT.